The 22 T cell receptor beta chains reported below all come from one sample, sequenced in a study of T cells expressing NK-cell markers. TCRdb re-called the 5' RACE reads and catalogs CDR3 proteins one per entry, DNA excluded. This sample's table reports some 460,000 distinct CDR3 sequences. Sequenced: blood T cells: a sorted CD56 or NKG2C T cell subset, CD4+ or CD8+ T cells, or bulk PBMC T cells (not recorded which). Receptors were obtained from a woman in her fifties or sixties in good health.

The rearrangement joins TRBV11-2 to TRBJ1-1. In germline, CDR1 is SGHAT, CDR2 FQNNGV. The length of the CDR3 is 15 residues. CDR3 in amino acids: CASRRPTYLNTEAFF.

V is TRBV6-2 or TRBV6-3 and J is TRBJ2-7; the TCRdb call, TRBD2, lacks DNA for checking. Per germline, CDR1 MNHEY and CDR2 SVGEGT. The CDR3 is 16 amino acids. The CDR3 sequence is CASSFDAGGTSYEQYF.

V gene TRBV12-3 or TRBV12-4 combines with J gene TRBJ2-3; TCRdb designates TRBD2, a call that cannot be tested without DNA. This CDR3 has 17 residues. The CDR3 loop is CASSLGRLVTSTDTQYF.

The CDR3 sequence: CASSPSNPQSSYNEQFF. The chain couples TRBV18 to TRBJ2-1; the TCRdb call, TRBD1, lacks DNA for checking. Looked up from germline, CDR1 is KGHSH and CDR2 is LQKENI. The CDR3 sequence is 17 residues long.

The chain joins TRBV7-9 to TRBJ2-7; TCRdb outputs TRBD1, but without DNA this stays unchecked. This CDR3 spans 14 amino acids. Germline V lookup: CDR1 SEHNR, CDR2 FQNEAQ (reference sequence). The CDR3 spells CASSLTGTGAEQYF.

V is TRBV4-1 and J is TRBJ2-1; there is no DNA to check the TCRdb D call of TRBD1. The CDR3 contains 15 residues. Germline assignment: CDR1 MGHRA and CDR2 YSYEKL. CDR3 residues: CASREMGGPYNEQFF.

The V gene is TRBV15, the J gene TRBJ2-1; with no DNA, the TCRdb D assignment of TRBD1 cannot be verified. This CDR3 contains 13 residues. Germline lookup yields CDR1 LNHNV and CDR2 YYDKDF (reference sequence). CDR3 loop: CATSRGRGGQPFF.

The V gene is TRBV13, the J gene TRBJ2-7; the D gene TCRdb calls, TRBD2, cannot be checked with no DNA. This CDR3 spans 14 amino acids. Germline V lookup: CDR1 PRHDT, CDR2 FYEKMQ (reference sequence). The CDR3 is CASSYLAGGSEQYF.

This chain uses TRBV7-2 with TRBJ2-3. This CDR3 comprises 12 residues. CDR1 is SGHTA, CDR2 FQGNSA, per germline. CDR3 sequence: CASRGLADTQYF.

The genes are TRBV14 and TRBJ1-4; checking the TCRdb D call of TRBD1 is not possible without DNA. The CDR3 has 16 residues. Germline CDR1 SGHDN, CDR2 FVKESK. The CDR3 sequence: CASSRRQGWANEKLFF.

The chain couples TRBV7-2 to TRBJ2-5; the D gene TCRdb calls, TRBD1, cannot be checked with no DNA. The CDR3 is made up of 16 amino acids. Germline V lookup: CDR1 SGHTA, CDR2 FQGNSA. The CDR3 region is CASSPTLSRAQETQYF.

The chain employs TRBV28 and TRBJ2-2; TCRdb's assignment of TRBD2 cannot be checked, as there is no DNA. This CDR3 spans 14 amino acids. Germline CDR1 MDHEN, CDR2 SYDVKM. The CDR3 sequence: CASSSGTPTGELFF.

This chain joins TRBV11-2 and TRBJ2-1; TCRdb outputs TRBD1, but without DNA this stays unchecked. CDR1 and CDR2 from the germline V gene are SGHAT and FQNNGV. The CDR3 consists of 17 residues. CDR3: CASSSLSSAPPYNEQFF.

The rearrangement uses TRBV7-9 and TRBJ2-1; TCRdb lists TRBD2, though no DNA is available to test this call. The CDR3 is made up of 16 amino acids. Germline V gene sequence: CDR1 SEHNR, CDR2 FQNEAQ (reference sequence). This CDR3 is CASSLTRTSGVNEQFF.

The gene calls are TRBV5-1 and TRBJ2-7; TCRdb's assignment of TRBD2 cannot be checked, as there is no DNA. This CDR3 spans 16 amino acids. Germline CDR1 is SGHRS and CDR2 is YFSETQ. The CDR3 protein is CASSTQGLAGDYEQYF.

The gene calls are TRBV12-3 or TRBV12-4 and TRBJ2-3; as DNA is missing, the TRBD2 call by TCRdb cannot be tested. The CDR3 totals 13 residues. The CDR3 loop reads CATGGLGLDTQYF.

The CDR3: CASSRPGKTVGTQYF. The chain has TRBV3-1 and TRBJ2-5; TCRdb reports TRBD1, a call that lacks DNA to check it against. Per the germline V gene, CDR1 is LGHDT and CDR2 is YNNKEL (reference sequence). The CDR3 runs to 15 residues.

This chain connects TRBV24-1 to TRBJ2-5; the TCRdb call, TRBD1, lacks DNA for checking. Germline values: CDR1 KGHDR, CDR2 SFDVKD. This CDR3 has 15 amino acids. CDR3 sequence: CATSDTGQGRETQYF.

V is TRBV28 and J is TRBJ2-4; TCRdb calls TRBD1, which cannot be checked without DNA. Germline assignment: CDR1 MDHEN and CDR2 SYDVKM. This CDR3 comprises 11 residues. CDR3 amino acids: CASRGGNIQYF.

This chain connects TRBV29-1 to TRBJ2-5; TCRdb names TRBD1, which stays unverified in the absence of DNA. Germline CDR1 SQVTM, CDR2 ANQGSEA. The CDR3 extends over 13 amino acids. The chain's CDR3 is CSGGLQDSGTQYF. The full variable domain, its missing parts supplied by reference TRBV29-1 and TRBJ2-5, is SAVISQKPSRDICQRGTSLTIQCQVDSQVTMMFWYRQQPGQSLTLIATANQGSEATYESGFVIDKFPISRPNLTFSTLTVSNMSPEDSSIYLCSGGLQDSGTQYFGPGTRLLVL.

The chain uses TRBV14 and TRBJ1-2. Germline values: CDR1 SGHDN, CDR2 FVKESK. This CDR3 has 17 amino acids. The CDR3 spells CASSQDPLRSQIYGYTF. Supplemented by reference TRBV14 and TRBJ1-2, the full variable domain reads EAGVTQFPSHSVIEKGQTVTLRCDPISGHDNLYWYRRVMGKEIKFLLHFVKESKQDESGMPNNRFLAERTGGTYSTLKVQPAELEDSGVYFCASSQDPLRSQIYGYTFGSGTRLTVV.

The V and J genes are TRBV20-1 and TRBJ2-2; the TCRdb call, TRBD2, lacks DNA for checking. The CDR3 runs to 16 residues. Germline CDR1 and CDR2: DFQATT and SNEGSKA (reference sequence). The CDR3 sequence is CSASPLAGGSPGELFF.